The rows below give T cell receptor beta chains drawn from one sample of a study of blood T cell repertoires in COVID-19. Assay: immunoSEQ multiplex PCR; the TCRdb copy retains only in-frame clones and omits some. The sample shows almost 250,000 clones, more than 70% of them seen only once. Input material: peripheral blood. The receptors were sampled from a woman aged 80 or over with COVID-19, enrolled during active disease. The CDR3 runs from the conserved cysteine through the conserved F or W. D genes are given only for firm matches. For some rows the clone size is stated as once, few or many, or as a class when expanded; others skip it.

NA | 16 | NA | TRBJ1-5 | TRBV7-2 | CASSLARDNAIKPQHF | TGTGCCAGCAGCTTAGCGCGAGACAACGCAATTAAGCCCCAGCATTTT
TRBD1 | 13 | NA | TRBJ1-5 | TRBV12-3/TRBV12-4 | CASSGQGKQPQHF | TGTGCCAGCAGTGGACAGGGTAAACAGCCCCAGCATTTT
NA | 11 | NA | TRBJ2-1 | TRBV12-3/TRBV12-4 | CASSFSIEQFF | TGTGCCAGCAGTTTCTCTATCGAGCAGTTCTTC
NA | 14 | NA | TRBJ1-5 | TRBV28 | CASSLVAANQPQHF | TGTGCCAGCAGTTTAGTGGCCGCTAATCAGCCCCAGCATTTT
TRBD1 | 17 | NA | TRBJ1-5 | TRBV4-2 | CASSQGTGVTSNQPQHF | TGTGCCAGCAGCCAAGGGACAGGGGTAACGAGCAATCAGCCCCAGCATTTT
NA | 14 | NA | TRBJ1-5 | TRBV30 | CAWSGEGYYQPQHF | TGTGCCTGGTCAGGAGAGGGTTATTATCAGCCCCAGCATTTT
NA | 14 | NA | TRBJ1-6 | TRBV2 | CASKEGSVNSPLHF | TGTGCCAGCAAGGAGGGTTCAGTGAATTCACCCCTCCACTTT
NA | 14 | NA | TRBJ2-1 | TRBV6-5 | CASHRGLEVGEQFF | TGTGCCAGCCACCGGGGACTTGAGGTGGGGGAGCAGTTCTTC
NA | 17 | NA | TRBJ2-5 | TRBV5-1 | CASSLARQGTGQETQYF | TGCGCCAGCAGCTTGGCCCGCCAGGGGACCGGACAAGAGACCCAGTACTTC
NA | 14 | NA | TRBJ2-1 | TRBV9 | CASSVLAVYNEQFF | TGTGCCAGCAGCGTATTAGCGGTTTACAATGAGCAGTTCTTC
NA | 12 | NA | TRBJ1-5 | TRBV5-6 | CASLTINQPQHF | TGTGCCAGCTTGACAATTAATCAGCCCCAGCATTTT
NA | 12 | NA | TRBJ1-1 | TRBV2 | CASRGFRDHAFF | TGTGCCAGCAGGGGTTTCAGGGATCACGCTTTCTTT
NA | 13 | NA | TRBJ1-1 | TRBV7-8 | CASSSRENTEAFF | TGTGCCAGCAGCAGCCGGGAGAACACTGAAGCTTTCTTT
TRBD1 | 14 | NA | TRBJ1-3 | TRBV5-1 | CASSLGQVGNTIYF | TGCGCCAGCAGCCTGGGACAGGTTGGAAACACCATATATTTT
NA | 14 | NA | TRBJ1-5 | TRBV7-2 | CASSLDSPNQPQHF | TGTGCCAGCAGCCTGGACAGCCCCAATCAGCCCCAGCATTTT
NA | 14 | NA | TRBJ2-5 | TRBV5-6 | CASSWGQLRETQYF | TGTGCCAGCAGCTGGGGCCAATTAAGAGAGACCCAGTACTTC
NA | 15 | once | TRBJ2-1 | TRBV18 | CASSLSGGGPNEQFF | TGTGCCAGTTCCCTCAGTGGGGGGGGCCCTAATGAGCAGTTCTTC
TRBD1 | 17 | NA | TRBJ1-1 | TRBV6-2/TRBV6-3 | CASSYLMGDRANTEAFF | TGTGCCAGCAGTTACCTCATGGGGGACAGGGCGAACACTGAAGCTTTCTTT
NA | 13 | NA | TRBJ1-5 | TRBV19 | CASSRRQAAPQHF | TGTGCCAGTAGCCGTCGACAGGCGGCGCCCCAGCATTTT
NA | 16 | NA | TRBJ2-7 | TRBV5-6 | CASSFPFDSLRYEQYF | TGTGCCAGCAGCTTTCCATTCGACAGTCTTCGATACGAGCAGTACTTC
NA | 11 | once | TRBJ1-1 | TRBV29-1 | CSVVRDTEAFF | TGCAGCGTTGTCAGGGACACTGAAGCTTTCTTT
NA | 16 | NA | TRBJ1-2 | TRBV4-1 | CASSQDWGTVFRGYTF | TGCGCCAGCAGCCAAGATTGGGGGACTGTTTTTCGTGGCTACACCTTC
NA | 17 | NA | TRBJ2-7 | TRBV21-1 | CASSTPGQRVNFYEQYF | TGTGCCAGCAGCACGCCGGGACAGAGAGTAAATTTCTACGAGCAGTACTTC
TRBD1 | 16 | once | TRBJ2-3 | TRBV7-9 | CASTRTGAGDTDTQYF | TGTGCCAGCACCCGGACAGGGGCGGGGGACACAGATACGCAGTATTTT
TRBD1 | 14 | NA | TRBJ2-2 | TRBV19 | CASTGTGRTGELFF | TGTGCCAGCACAGGGACAGGGAGGACCGGGGAGCTGTTTTTT
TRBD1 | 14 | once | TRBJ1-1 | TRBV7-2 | CASSLRDRNTEAFF | TGTGCCAGCAGCTTAAGGGACAGGAACACTGAAGCTTTCTTT
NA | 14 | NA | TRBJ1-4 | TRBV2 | CASSESRVGEKLFF | TGTGCCAGCAGTGAGAGCAGGGTGGGAGAAAAACTGTTTTTT
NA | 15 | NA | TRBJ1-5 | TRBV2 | CASSEGGVSNQPQHF | TGTGCCAGCAGCGAAGGGGGAGTCAGCAATCAGCCCCAGCATTTT
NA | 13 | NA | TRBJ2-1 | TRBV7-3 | CASSLEGLGEQFF | TGTGCCAGCAGCTTGGAGGGGCTAGGTGAGCAGTTCTTC
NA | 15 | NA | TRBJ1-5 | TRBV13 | CASSLGRNSDQPQHF | TGTGCCAGCAGCTTAGGCCGGAACAGTGATCAGCCCCAGCATTTT
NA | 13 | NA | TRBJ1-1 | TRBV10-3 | CAINPGVNTEAFF | TGTGCCATAAACCCGGGGGTGAACACTGAAGCTTTCTTT
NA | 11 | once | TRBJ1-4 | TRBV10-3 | CAISPREKLFF | TGTGCCATCAGCCCGAGAGAAAAACTGTTTTTT
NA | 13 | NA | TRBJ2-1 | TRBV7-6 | CASSAPRSNEQFF | TGTGCCAGCAGCGCCCCCCGGAGCAATGAGCAGTTCTTC
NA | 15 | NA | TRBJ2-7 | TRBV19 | CASSTLGESSYEQYF | TGTGCCAGTAGTACCCTCGGGGAGAGCTCCTACGAGCAGTACTTC
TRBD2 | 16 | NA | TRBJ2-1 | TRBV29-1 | CSARTSGTSSYNEQFF | TGCAGCGCCCGGACTAGCGGGACGAGCTCCTACAATGAGCAGTTCTTC
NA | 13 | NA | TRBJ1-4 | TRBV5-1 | CASSFSGTEKLFF | TGCGCCAGCAGCTTTTCAGGAACTGAAAAACTGTTTTTT
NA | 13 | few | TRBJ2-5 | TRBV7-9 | CASSWMGQETQYF | TGTGCCAGCAGCTGGATGGGGCAGGAGACCCAGTACTTC
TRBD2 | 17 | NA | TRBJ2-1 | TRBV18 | CASSPPGLAGGRNEQFF | TGTGCCAGCTCACCACCTGGTCTGGCGGGGGGGCGGAATGAGCAGTTCTTC
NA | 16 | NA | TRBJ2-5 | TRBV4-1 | CASSQDLRTRQETQYF | TGCGCCAGCAGCCAAGATCTTAGGACAAGGCAAGAGACCCAGTACTTC
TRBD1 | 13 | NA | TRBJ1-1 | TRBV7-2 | CASSSHRQGQAFF | TGTGCCAGCAGCTCCCACCGACAGGGACAAGCTTTCTTT
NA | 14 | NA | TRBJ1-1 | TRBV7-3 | CASSSYGMNTEAFF | TGTGCCAGCAGCTCATACGGGATGAACACTGAAGCTTTCTTT
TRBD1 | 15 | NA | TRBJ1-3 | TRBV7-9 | CASSLEGASGNTIYF | TGTGCCAGCAGCTTAGAGGGGGCGTCTGGAAACACCATATATTTT